This is a list of T cell receptor beta chains from one sample in a study of blood T cell repertoires in COVID-19. This table comes from immunoSEQ multiplex PCR, and its TCRdb copy is limited to in-frame clones, with some not included. The sample yields under 85,000 clones, around four fifths seen once. The material sequenced was peripheral blood. These receptors were taken from a man aged 50 to 60 with active COVID-19. Both conserved end residues are part of each CDR3. A D gene is named only where the DNA matches it firmly. Rows may omit the clone size; those that give it use once, few, many or a size class.

v_gene: TRBV9; d_gene: TRBD1; abundance: -; j_gene: TRBJ1-1; CDR3aa: CASSAGGQGESTEAFF; CDR3nt: TGTGCCAGCAGCGCGGGGGGACAGGGAGAATCCACTGAAGCTTTCTTT
v_gene: TRBV5-1; d_gene: -; abundance: -; j_gene: TRBJ2-5; CDR3aa: CASTLRTQQETQYF; CDR3nt: TGCGCCAGCACCCTTAGGACTCAGCAAGAGACCCAGTACTTC
v_gene: TRBV27; d_gene: TRBD2; abundance: -; j_gene: TRBJ2-3; CDR3aa: CASSSHGLAGGPDTQYF; CDR3nt: TGTGCCAGCAGTTCTCATGGGCTAGCGGGAGGGCCAGATACGCAGTATTTT
v_gene: TRBV7-9; d_gene: -; abundance: -; j_gene: TRBJ1-6; CDR3aa: CASSLWSSYNSPLHF; CDR3nt: TGTGCCAGCAGCTTATGGAGCTCCTATAATTCACCCCTCCACTTT
v_gene: TRBV4-1; d_gene: -; abundance: -; j_gene: TRBJ2-1; CDR3aa: CASSPPVPSNEQFF; CDR3nt: TGCGCCAGCAGCCCTCCGGTCCCGTCCAATGAGCAGTTCTTC
v_gene: TRBV5-1; d_gene: -; abundance: -; j_gene: TRBJ1-1; CDR3aa: CASSFLGAGTEAFF; CDR3nt: TGCGCCAGCAGCTTCCTGGGCGCGGGCACTGAAGCTTTCTTT
v_gene: TRBV7-2; d_gene: -; abundance: few; j_gene: TRBJ2-1; CDR3aa: CASSLVDEQFF; CDR3nt: TGTGCCAGCAGCTTAGTCGATGAGCAGTTCTTC
v_gene: TRBV11-2; d_gene: -; abundance: -; j_gene: TRBJ2-7; CDR3aa: CASRGTGKGEQYF; CDR3nt: TGTGCCAGCAGAGGAACAGGGAAGGGCGAGCAGTACTTC
v_gene: TRBV24-1; d_gene: -; abundance: -; j_gene: TRBJ1-3; CDR3aa: CATSPGGDAPGNTIYF; CDR3nt: TGTGCCACCTCTCCGGGAGGGGACGCGCCTGGAAACACCATATATTTT
v_gene: TRBV7-9; d_gene: -; abundance: -; j_gene: TRBJ2-7; CDR3aa: CASSPPPSYEQYF; CDR3nt: TGTGCCAGCAGCCCTCCCCCTTCCTACGAGCAGTACTTC
v_gene: TRBV11-2; d_gene: TRBD1; abundance: -; j_gene: TRBJ1-3; CDR3aa: CASSGTQGASGNTIYF; CDR3nt: TGTGCCAGCAGCGGAACACAGGGGGCCTCTGGAAACACCATATATTTT
v_gene: TRBV25-1; d_gene: -; abundance: -; j_gene: TRBJ2-7; CDR3aa: CASSDFSGSYDEQYF; CDR3nt: TGTGCCAGCAGTGACTTTTCGGGGTCCTATGACGAGCAGTACTTC
v_gene: TRBV2; d_gene: TRBD2; abundance: -; j_gene: TRBJ2-5; CDR3aa: CASSRSTSGGQETQYF; CDR3nt: TGTGCCAGCAGCCGTTCAACTAGCGGAGGACAAGAGACCCAGTACTTC
v_gene: TRBV5-1; d_gene: -; abundance: -; j_gene: TRBJ2-6; CDR3aa: CASSLVSVSGANVLTF; CDR3nt: TGCGCCAGCAGCTTGGTGTCGGTCTCTGGGGCCAACGTCCTGACTTTC
v_gene: TRBV7-3; d_gene: -; abundance: -; j_gene: TRBJ2-3; CDR3aa: CASSDRVDPRTDTQYF; CDR3nt: TGTGCCAGCAGCGACCGGGTCGACCCGCGCACAGATACGCAGTATTTT
v_gene: TRBV19; d_gene: TRBD1; abundance: -; j_gene: TRBJ2-2; CDR3aa: CASRSTGGTGELFF; CDR3nt: TGTGCCAGTAGGTCCACAGGGGGTACCGGGGAGCTGTTTTTT
v_gene: TRBV11-3; d_gene: -; abundance: -; j_gene: TRBJ1-1; CDR3aa: CASSRSQDTEAFF; CDR3nt: TGTGCCAGCAGCCGCTCGCAGGACACTGAAGCTTTCTTT
v_gene: TRBV5-4; d_gene: -; abundance: -; j_gene: TRBJ2-4; CDR3aa: CASSADSLIQYF; CDR3nt: TGTGCCAGCAGCGCGGACAGCCTTATTCAGTACTTC
v_gene: TRBV25-1; d_gene: -; abundance: -; j_gene: TRBJ2-5; CDR3aa: CASSYAAEETQYF; CDR3nt: TGTGCCAGCAGTTACGCGGCAGAAGAGACCCAGTACTTC
v_gene: TRBV2; d_gene: -; abundance: -; j_gene: TRBJ1-5; CDR3aa: CASSDNRQGNQPQHF; CDR3nt: TGTGCCAGCAGTGATAATCGGCAGGGGAATCAGCCCCAGCATTTT
v_gene: TRBV30; d_gene: TRBD2; abundance: once; j_gene: TRBJ2-2; CDR3aa: CAWSVPPGTSGSIGNTGELFF; CDR3nt: TGTGCCTGGAGTGTACCTCCCGGGACTAGCGGGAGTATTGGAAACACCGGGGAGCTGTTTTTT
v_gene: TRBV3-1/TRBV3-2; d_gene: -; abundance: -; j_gene: TRBJ2-7; CDR3aa: CASSHSARAQYF; CDR3nt: TGTGCCAGCAGCCATAGCGCTAGGGCGCAGTACTTC